The 24 T cell receptor beta chains below come from one sample, sequenced in a study of molecular identifiers for immune sequencing clone quantification. From the PCR reads, TCRdb called clonotypes with MiXCR, one entry per CDR3 protein. The sample records 60,000 to 70,000 distinct CDR3 sequences, around a sixth being singletons. What was sequenced was naive CD8+ T cells from blood, with Jurkat cell RNA spiked in. Subset reported: FACS-sorted CD8+CD4-CCR7+CD45RA+ naive T cells. These receptors came from a human donor in good health. Some libraries in this study had Jurkat cell RNA spiked in.

This clonotype was seen ten or more times. This chain uses TRBV4-2 with TRBJ2-5, with no clear D. The V end lost 1 base, the J end lost 3 bases, and 24 bases lay between the germline ends. The CDR3 spans 19 residues. Germline V gene data show CDR1 as LGHNA and CDR2 as YNFKEQ. CDR3 protein: CASSQVDWRPPAGEETQYF. DNA for the CDR3: TGTGCCAGCAGCCAAGTAGATTGGCGACCACCCGCTGGGGAAGAGACCCAGTACTTC.

In DNA, the CDR3 is TGTGCCAGCAGTCACCCCGGGACTAGCAGCTACGAGCAGTACTTC. As protein: CASSHPGTSSYEQYF. This chain joins TRBV2 and TRBJ2-7, with 9 bases matching TRBD2. Germline loops: CDR1 SNHLY, CDR2 FYNNEI. The CDR3 runs to 15 residues. The V and J ends lost 5 bases and 3 bases, in that order; junction bases with no gene match: 8.

This clonotype was found many times. This chain joins TRBV13 and TRBJ2-1; 9 nucleotides align to TRBD1. Germline V CDR1 and CDR2: PRHDT, FYEKMQ (reference sequence). The CDR3 covers 16 residues. V shed 6 bases, J shed 8 bases, and the junction held 14 bases outside the gene matches. The CDR3 coding sequence is TGTGCCAGCAGTTTTCTCCGGGACAGGGTGTTCGATGAGCAGTTCTTC. Translation: CASSFLRDRVFDEQFF.

Ten or more counts support this clonotype. The J gene is TRBJ2-1, the V gene TRBV24-1; TRBD2 aligns across 8 bases. Losses at the gene ends were 4 bases for V and 3 bases for J; bases not matched to a gene: 1. The CDR3 has 14 amino acids. Germline V gives CDR1 KGHDR, CDR2 SFDVKD. CDR3 DNA: TGTGCCACCAGTGAAACTAGCGGCTACAATGAGCAGTTCTTC. It is translated as CATSETSGYNEQFF.

This clonotype was recorded at least ten times. The V gene is TRBV27, the J gene TRBJ1-4, with D tentatively TRBD1 (6 bases). The germline V and J ends were trimmed by 3 bases and 8 bases, with 10 bases remaining between them. The CDR3 extends over 13 amino acids. The germline V gene encodes CDR1 MNHEY and CDR2 SMNVEV (reference sequence). The CDR3 nucleotides are TGTGCCAGCAGTTTCTGGGGGCGAGAAAAACTGTTTTTT. Amino acid sequence: CASSFWGREKLFF.

In this sample, this clonotype turned up many times. This sequence joins TRBV6-2 or TRBV6-3 and TRBJ2-1; 10 positions agree with TRBD2. CDR1 is MNHEY, CDR2 SVGEGT, per germline. CDR3 length: 12 amino acids. The junction had 0 bases not matched to a gene; V was cut back by 4 bases and J by 9 bases. CDR3 bases: TGTGCCAGCAGTTGGACTAGCGGTGAGCAGTTCTTC. This codes for CASSWTSGEQFF.

This clonotype has ten or more counts. The chain links TRBV4-1 to TRBJ2-7; D could derive from TRBD1 or TRBD2 (5 bases each). CDR1 is MGHRA and CDR2 is YSYEKL in the germline V gene. Trimming left V 4 bases short and J 0 bases short, with 13 bases between. CDR3 length equals 15 residues. CDR3 protein: CASSPRPGSSYEQYF. The CDR3 DNA is TGCGCCAGCAGCCCCCGCCCAGGGAGCTCCTACGAGCAGTACTTC.

This clonotype has at least ten counts. The CDR3 sequence: CASSPGTSGTNEQFF. CDR3 DNA sequence: TGTGCCAGCAGCCCCGGGACTAGCGGGACCAATGAGCAGTTCTTC. The V and J genes are TRBV27 and TRBJ2-1; 13 bases are shared with TRBD2. The CDR3 runs 15 residues. V shed 6 bases, J shed 6 bases, and the junction held 5 bases outside the gene matches. Germline assignment: CDR1 MNHEY and CDR2 SMNVEV (reference sequence).

This clonotype appeared many times. V gene TRBV6-5 combines with J gene TRBJ1-1, with no clear D. Between the trimmed V and J ends, which lost 5 bases and 4 bases, there was a span of 20 bases. The CDR3 covers 16 residues. The V gene's germline CDR1 is MNHEY and CDR2 SVGAGI. CDR3 in DNA: TGTGCCAGCAGTCGCCCGGGTCCCGCCTGGGGCACTGAAGCTTTCTTT. Protein: CASSRPGPAWGTEAFF.

This clonotype was recorded at least ten times. The chain is built from TRBV27 and TRBJ2-2, with D perhaps matching TRBD1 (5 bases). The CDR3 has 13 amino acids. Per the germline V gene, CDR1 is MNHEY and CDR2 is SMNVEV (reference sequence). Trimming took 3 bases from V and 6 from J, leaving 8 bases between them. DNA for the CDR3: TGTGCCAGCAGTTTTCAGGGTTCCGGGGAGCTGTTTTTT. This gives the protein CASSFQGSGELFF.

This clonotype has at least ten counts. This chain connects TRBV6-5 to TRBJ1-2; no clear D gene. The V gene lost 5 bases and the J gene lost 6 bases, with 13 bases spanning the gap. The CDR3 is 13 residues long. CDR1 is MNHEY, CDR2 SVGAGI, per germline. The CDR3 DNA reads TGTGCCAGCAGTCCTATCAGGATCAATGGCTACACCTTC. Amino acids: CASSPIRINGYTF.

This clonotype showed up many times. The CDR3 here is CASSQDGGEKLFF. The CDR3 DNA sequence: TGCGCCAGCAGCCAAGATGGAGGTGAAAAACTGTTTTTT. V usage is TRBV4-3 and J usage is TRBJ1-4; D is undetermined. The length of the CDR3 is 13 residues. The V end lost 0 bases, the J end lost 7 bases, and 6 bases lay between the germline ends. Germline CDR1 LGHNA, CDR2 YSLEER.

This clonotype occurred a few times. A much larger clone lies one base from this, so it may be a read error. This CDR3 reads CASSLTPSRSYEQYF. CDR3 coding DNA: TGTGCCAGCAGCTTAACGCCGTCTCGCTCCTACGAGCAGTACTTC. This chain joins TRBV13 and TRBJ2-7; D remains ambiguous. The CDR3 length is 15 residues. CDR1 and CDR2 (germline): PRHDT, FYEKMQ (reference sequence). Trimming shortened V by 2 bases and J by 0 bases, and 11 bases separated the two germline ends.

This clonotype was observed many times. The chain has TRBV11-3 and TRBJ2-7, with D tentatively TRBD1 or TRBD2 (5 bases each). The V gene lost 5 bases and the J gene lost 0 bases, with 14 bases spanning the gap. CDR1 is SGHNT, CDR2 YENEEA, per germline. CDR3 length: 15 residues. The CDR3 DNA reads as TGTGCCAGCAGCCCTGGGACCCTCAGCTCCTACGAGCAGTACTTC. Translation gives CASSPGTLSSYEQYF.

This clonotype was seen only a few times. This may arise from a read error, as a much more abundant clone is one base away. No conserved phenylalanine or tryptophan ends this CDR3, so it is likely a read error. The CDR3 here is CSARERGSYNEQFS. Here the CDR3 DNA reads TGCAGTGCTAGAGAGAGGGGCTCCTACAATGAGCAGTTCTCC. The chain joins TRBV20-1 to TRBJ2-1; D is tentatively TRBD1 or TRBD2 (5 bases each). Looked up from germline, CDR1 is DFQATT and CDR2 is SNEGSKA (reference sequence). Trimming removed 0 bases at V and 0 bases at J, with 6 bases between. CDR3 size: 14 residues.

On this clonotype: This may be a read error, as it is one base from a much larger clone. The chain's CDR3 is CASSPLIRPGEPFF. The DNA for the CDR3 is TGTGCCAGCAGTCCGCTGATCCGGCCCGGGGAGCCGTTTTTT. The V call is TRBV28, the J call TRBJ2-2, with D maybe TRBD2 (5 bases). The CDR3 spans 14 residues. Germline CDR1 MDHEN, CDR2 SYDVKM.

This chain links TRBV6-5 with TRBJ1-1; D gene uncertain. There are 13 residues in the CDR3. V shed 4 bases and J shed 1 base, with 7 bases lying between them. Germline assignment: CDR1 MNHEY and CDR2 SVGAGI. The CDR3 spells CASSSESNTEAFF. The DNA for the CDR3 is TGTGCCAGCAGTTCCGAGTCGAACACTGAAGCTTTCTTT.

This clonotype was observed a handful of times. The chain uses TRBV9 and TRBJ2-6; D remains unclear. The germline CDR1 and CDR2 sequences are SGDLS and YYNGEE. V gave up 6 bases and J gave up 4 bases, with 14 bases separating them. The length of the CDR3 is 15 residues. CDR3 sequence (DNA): TGTGCCAGCACTCCCTTCCCGGAAGGGGCCAACGTCCTGACTTTC. Encoded protein: CASTPFPEGANVLTF.

This clonotype was seen only a few times. This may arise from a read error, as a much more abundant clone is one base away. The chain joins TRBV28 to TRBJ1-1; D gene uncertain. Germline CDR1 reads MDHEN; CDR2 reads SYDVKM. CDR3 length equals 18 residues. CDR3 sequence reads: CAGSLVLAPGEVDTEAFF. The DNA for the CDR3 is TGTGCCGGCAGTTTAGTTTTGGCTCCCGGGGAGGTTGACACTGAAGCTTTCTTT.

The table lists this clonotype with many counts. This chain connects TRBV10-3 to TRBJ2-1; D remains unclear. Trimming shortened V by 0 bases and J by 5 bases, and 14 bases separated the two germline ends. The CDR3 contains 16 residues. Germline CDR1 ENHRY, CDR2 SYGVKD. The DNA for the CDR3 is TGTGCCATCAGTGAGTCCGTCGGCCGACCAGACAATGAGCAGTTCTTC. Its protein is CAISESVGRPDNEQFF.

There are many counts of this clonotype. This rearrangement joins TRBV20-1 to TRBJ2-1, with 12 bases that match TRBD2. The germline CDR1 and CDR2 sequences are DFQATT and SNEGSKA (reference sequence). This CDR3 is built from 14 residues. Germline trimming cut 3 bases from V and 5 bases from J; bases unmatched to any gene: 2. CDR3: CSARGLAGHNEQFF. The DNA of the CDR3 is TGCAGTGCTAGGGGACTAGCGGGCCACAATGAGCAGTTCTTC.

Many counts were recorded for this clonotype. The V gene is TRBV4-3, the J gene TRBJ2-7; 7 bases are shared with TRBD2. Germline V CDR1 and CDR2: LGHNA, YSLEER. J was trimmed by 0 bases and V by 0 bases; bases with no gene match: 8. The length of the CDR3 is 17 residues. For the CDR3, the DNA is TGCGCCAGCAGCCAAGAACGAGCGGGCGGGAGCTCCTACGAGCAGTACTTC. Translating gives CASSQERAGGSSYEQYF.

This clonotype showed up just a few times. The chain is built from TRBV29-1 and TRBJ2-1, with 10 bases identical to TRBD2. Germline CDR1 and CDR2: SQVTM and ANQGSEA. CDR3 length: 13 residues. V gave up 3 bases and J gave up 9 bases; unmatched junction bases: 5. Here the CDR3 reads CSVDEVAGGEQFF. CDR3 in DNA: TGCAGCGTTGATGAGGTAGCGGGAGGTGAGCAGTTCTTC.

This clonotype was observed at least ten times. V and J are TRBV6-1 and TRBJ2-4, with D tentatively TRBD1 or TRBD2 (5 bases each). The CDR3 length is 16 residues. Germline CDR1 reads MNHNS; CDR2 reads SASEGT. Between the trimmed V and J ends, which lost 0 bases and 0 bases, there was a span of 9 bases. The CDR3, as DNA: TGTGCCAGCAGTGAAGCATATGGGACAGCCAAAAACATTCAGTACTTC. Amino acid sequence: CASSEAYGTAKNIQYF.